This is a list of T cell receptor beta chains from one sample in a study of T-cell memory formation after mild COVID-19. One entry per CDR3 protein, called by TCRdb with MiXCR from the 5' RACE reads. The table includes a few hundred thousand distinct CDR3 sequences, 15% to 20% detected once. Sequencing was carried out using PBMCs or a T cell subset sorted from them (not recorded which). The receptors stem from a man aged 18 to 30 who had mild COVID-19 (a few samples of this study predate the infection). Cell type and time point are not known. Both conserved end residues are part of each CDR3. Fields, in order: D gene, J gene, clone size, V gene, CDR3 DNA, CDR3 protein. The D gene is left open where the match is weak. Some rows have no size entry. The others give once, few or many, or a class for an expanded clone.

>TRBD1|TRBJ2-1|NA|TRBV7-2
TGTGCCAGCAGCCAGGACAGGGGGACGAATGAGCAGTTCTTC
CASSQDRGTNEQFF
>NA|TRBJ1-5|few|TRBV19
TGTGCCACCTTATTAGGAGTTCAGGATCAGCCCCAGCATTTT
CATLLGVQDQPQHF
>NA|TRBJ1-4|NA|TRBV7-2
TGTGCCAGCAGCTTAGTAGGGGGGTATGAAAAACTGTTTTTT
CASSLVGGYEKLFF
>NA|TRBJ1-2|NA|TRBV19
TGTGCCAGTACATTCGGACCGGTTTCGGGGGGCTACACCTTC
CASTFGPVSGGYTF
>NA|TRBJ1-2|few|TRBV7-9
TGTGCCAGCAGCACGACAGTACGCGGCTACACCTTC
CASSTTVRGYTF
>NA|TRBJ1-1|few|TRBV29-1
TGCAGCGTAGAACGGCGGGACAACACTGAAGCTTTCTTT
CSVERRDNTEAFF
>NA|TRBJ2-3|few|TRBV12-3/TRBV12-4
TGTGCCAGCAGCCATCGGGATACGCAGTATTTT
CASSHRDTQYF
>NA|TRBJ1-1|few|TRBV12-3/TRBV12-4
TGTGCCAGCACCATGGCGTCCGGGGCGGCTGAAGCTTTCTTT
CASTMASGAAEAFF
>TRBD1|TRBJ1-4|few|TRBV10-3
TGTGCCATCAGCCCACAGGGGGGTAATGAAAAACTGTTTTTT
CAISPQGGNEKLFF
>TRBD2|TRBJ2-5|few|TRBV7-2
TGTGCCAGCAGCTTATACCGACGGGCTAGCGGGGGGGAGACCCAGTACTTC
CASSLYRRASGGETQYF
>NA|TRBJ2-3|few|TRBV27
TGTGCCAGCAGTTTAGGGGTAGCTTCCACAGATACGCAGTATTTT
CASSLGVASTDTQYF
>NA|TRBJ2-7|NA|TRBV29-1
TGCAGCGCTTTGTCATCCAGCACCTACGAGCAGTACTTC
CSALSSSTYEQYF
>NA|TRBJ2-2|few|TRBV12-3/TRBV12-4
TGTGCCAGCAGTAAGACAAACACCGGGGAGCTGTTTTTT
CASSKTNTGELFF
>NA|TRBJ2-2|many|TRBV18
TGTGCCAGCTCACCACAGGGGGCCGGGGAGCTGTTTTTT
CASSPQGAGELFF
>NA|TRBJ1-2|few|TRBV2
TGTGCCAGTGAGGGGGGGCGCAAAGGCTACACCTTC
CASEGGRKGYTF
>TRBD1|TRBJ1-5|many|TRBV6-2/TRBV6-3
TGTGCCAGCAGTTACCACGAACGGACAGGACAGCCCCAGCATTTT
CASSYHERTGQPQHF
>TRBD1|TRBJ2-1|few|TRBV4-2
TGTGCCAGCAGCCAAGATCCCGGGACAGAGATCTACAATGAGCAGTTCTTC
CASSQDPGTEIYNEQFF
>NA|TRBJ1-2|NA|TRBV5-1
TGCGCCAGCACGCTCGGCCTGGACCGCTTCTATGGCTACACCTTC
CASTLGLDRFYGYTF
>TRBD1|TRBJ1-2|NA|TRBV12-3/TRBV12-4
TGTGCCAGCAGTGTGACAGGGGGCTACACCTTC
CASSVTGGYTF